These T cell receptor beta chains were read from a single sample in a study of blood T cell repertoires in COVID-19. The data were produced by immunoSEQ multiplex PCR, yet TCRdb's version contains in-frame clones alone and is incomplete. The sample holds a few hundred thousand clones, roughly 89% seen once. The sequenced material came from peripheral blood. These receptors were collected from an older woman with COVID-19, enrolled during active disease. Each CDR3 is given with its conserved first and last residue. The D gene is left open where the match is weak. The size entry is marked missing in some rows and otherwise reads once, few, many or a size class.

clone size	D gene	V gene	J gene	CDR3 DNA	CDR3 protein
NA	NA	TRBV7-9	TRBJ2-3	TGTGCCAGCAACCGGGACTCCACGGGGAATACGCAGTATTTT	CASNRDSTGNTQYF
NA	NA	TRBV18	TRBJ2-4	TGTGCCAGCTCTTCCCGACAGGGAGGAAACATTCAGTACTTC	CASSSRQGGNIQYF
NA	NA	TRBV7-9	TRBJ1-3	TGTGCCAGCAGCTTGCCGGCCCAGCAGGGTTCCTCTGGAAACACCATATATTTT	CASSLPAQQGSSGNTIYF
once	TRBD2	TRBV6-1	TRBJ2-3	TGTGCCAGCAGTGAAGTCCTAGCGGGGAGCACAGATACGCAGTATTTT	CASSEVLAGSTDTQYF
NA	NA	TRBV18	TRBJ1-3	TGTGCCAGCTCAATGGCAAACGTGGGAAACACCATATATTTT	CASSMANVGNTIYF
NA	TRBD1	TRBV12-5	TRBJ1-1	TGTGCTAGTGGTCTGGGGTCTCACAGGGGGTGGGGGGCTTTCTTT	CASGLGSHRGWGAFF
NA	NA	TRBV2	TRBJ1-3	TGTGCCAGCAGTGTCCGACAGAGCTCTGGAAACACCATATATTTT	CASSVRQSSGNTIYF
few	TRBD1	TRBV6-4	TRBJ2-2	TGTGCCAGCAGTGCCGGGACAGGGAACACCGGGGAGCTGTTTTTT	CASSAGTGNTGELFF
NA	NA	TRBV2	TRBJ2-4	TGTGCCAGCAGTGATGGTCTCAACCGGCAACAGGGCCGGTCGACTCCGGCCAAAAACATTCAGTACTTC	CASSDGLNRQQGRSTPAKNIQYF
NA	TRBD1	TRBV15	TRBJ1-5	TGTGCCACCAGTTGGGGACAGGGGTTTTATCAGCCCCAGCATTTT	CATSWGQGFYQPQHF
NA	TRBD1	TRBV29-1	TRBJ2-2	TGCAGCGCCGGACAGGGGTCTAACACCGGGGAGCTGTTTTTT	CSAGQGSNTGELFF
once	TRBD1	TRBV6-5	TRBJ1-2	TGTGCCAGCAGGACACCCGGGACAGCGCATGGCTACACCTTC	CASRTPGTAHGYTF
once	NA	TRBV5-4	TRBJ2-3	TGTGCCAGCAGCTTGGGAGGCCAGGGCTGGATCACAGATACGCAGTATTTT	CASSLGGQGWITDTQYF
NA	NA	TRBV4-3	TRBJ1-6	TGCGCCAGCAGCCAAGGCCCGGGGATGGGTTCACCCCTCCACTTT	CASSQGPGMGSPLHF
many	NA	TRBV5-1	TRBJ1-5	TGCGCCAGCAGCTTGGCCGGGGGGCATCTGCAGCCCCAGCATTTT	CASSLAGGHLQPQHF
NA	TRBD1	TRBV7-9	TRBJ1-6	TGTGCCAGCAGCCAGGGGGCAAATTCACCCCTCCACTTT	CASSQGANSPLHF
NA	NA	TRBV19	TRBJ2-1	TGTGCCAGTAGTTCACAGGGTTACAATGAGCAGTTCTTC	CASSSQGYNEQFF
NA	NA	TRBV7-2	TRBJ1-1	TGTGCCAGCAGCTTCCCGCGGCAGGGAAGGGGGGGGACTGAAGCTTTCTTT	CASSFPRQGRGGTEAFF
NA	TRBD1	TRBV5-8	TRBJ1-4	TGTGCCAGCAGCTTTTTCGGACAGGCCGCAACTAATGAAAAACTGTTTTTT	CASSFFGQAATNEKLFF
few	NA	TRBV12-5	TRBJ2-7	TGTGCTAGTGGCTCCCTCTACGAGCAGTACTTC	CASGSLYEQYF
NA	NA	TRBV6-1	TRBJ1-4	TGTGCCAGCAGTGAAGGGAGACACAGGGTTGCTAATGAAAAACTGTTTTTT	CASSEGRHRVANEKLFF
NA	NA	TRBV7-9	TRBJ2-7	TGTGCCAGCAGCTTAGGACACTTCTACGAGCAGTACTTC	CASSLGHFYEQYF
NA	NA	TRBV6-5	TRBJ1-1	TGTGCCAGCGGGCGGGGAAAAAACACTGAAGCTTTCTTT	CASGRGKNTEAFF
NA	NA	TRBV7-2	TRBJ1-6	TGTGCCAGCAGCTTAACGGCGGGAGGAAAATCCGGGAATTCACCCCTCCACTTT	CASSLTAGGKSGNSPLHF
once	NA	TRBV18	TRBJ1-1	TGTGCCAGCTCACCACAGGACAAGAACACTGAAGCTTTCTTT	CASSPQDKNTEAFF
once	TRBD1	TRBV20-1	TRBJ1-2	TGCAGTGCCCAACAGGGGGGTGGCTACACCTTC	CSAQQGGGYTF
NA	NA	TRBV28	TRBJ1-5	TGTGCCAGCAGTTTGGGACACCTCAATCAGCCCCAGCATTTT	CASSLGHLNQPQHF
NA	NA	TRBV18	TRBJ2-1	TGTGCCAGCTCAGCTGCGGGACAGAAATACAATGAGCAGTTCTTC	CASSAAGQKYNEQFF
NA	NA	TRBV15	TRBJ1-3	TGTGCCACCAGCCAAGGAAACACCATATATTTT	CATSQGNTIYF
NA	NA	TRBV7-9	TRBJ1-1	TGTGCCAGCAGCTTAGCCAGGGATATGTGGAACACTGAAGCTTTCTTT	CASSLARDMWNTEAFF
NA	TRBD2	TRBV5-4	TRBJ2-1	TGTGCCAGCAGCTTGGACTGGACTAGCGGTTCATGGGAGCAGTTCTTC	CASSLDWTSGSWEQFF
NA	TRBD1	TRBV5-1	TRBJ2-6	TGCGCCAGCAGCTTACACCGGGACAGCTCTGGGGCCAACGTCCTGACTTTC	CASSLHRDSSGANVLTF
NA	NA	TRBV7-2	TRBJ1-6	TGTGCCAGCAGCTTACCCGGGAGGGTCAATTCACCCCTCCACTTT	CASSLPGRVNSPLHF
NA	TRBD2	TRBV27	TRBJ2-1	TGTGCCAGCAGTCCGAGGACTAGCGGGGGCCTCACCTACAATGAGCAGTTCTTC	CASSPRTSGGLTYNEQFF
NA	NA	TRBV19	TRBJ2-1	TGTGCCAGTAGTAGCGGGGCGTACAATGAGCAGTTCTTC	CASSSGAYNEQFF
NA	NA	TRBV2	TRBJ2-5	TGTGCCAGCAGTGTTGGGCCGAACCAAGAGACCCAGTACTTC	CASSVGPNQETQYF
NA	TRBD1	TRBV19	TRBJ1-6	TGTGCCAGTAGTGCGGACAGGGGAATGAATTCACCCCTCCACTTT	CASSADRGMNSPLHF
NA	NA	TRBV7-2	TRBJ1-6	TGTGCCAGCAACACAGGGAGCTCCTATAATTCACCCCTCCACTTT	CASNTGSSYNSPLHF